The entry below gives a single T cell receptor beta chain sequence along with its context. Its antigen target is currently unknown. There are no base qualities to consult, and no much larger clone falls within one base. Patients with autoimmune disease history or receiving systemic immunosuppression were excluded from the trial. Peripheral blood for TCR sequencing was collected from all dose cohorts at baseline, on cycle 4 day 1, and on cycle 7 day 1. Samples came from an open-label, multicenter, first-in-human phase I dose-escalation trial of ivuxolimab. The trial enrolled adults with locally advanced or metastatic head and neck squamous cell, hepatocellular, melanoma or renal cell carcinoma. Before TCR sequencing, CD4+ and CD8+ T cells were separately sorted from peripheral blood. The data originate from a study of OX40 agonist ivuxolimab in advanced cancers. Regarding the study in general: The costimulatory receptor OX40 (CD134) was targeted by ivuxolimab, a fully human IgG2 agonistic monoclonal antibody. Intravenous ivuxolimab was administered to patients every 2 weeks at six dose levels: 0.01, 0.1, 0.3, 1.5, 3 and 10 mg/kg. Of the roughly 54 patients in dose escalation, some 20 had hepatocellular carcinoma, approximately 15 had melanoma, 9 had renal cell carcinoma and 9 had head and neck cancer. In the dose-escalation cohort, about four fifths of patients were male, and the mean age was around 65 years with a range of about 23 to 79. Prior anti-PD-1, anti-PD-L1 or anti-CTLA-4 therapy was permitted, and roughly two fifths of dose-escalation patients had received checkpoint inhibitors. Partial responses were achieved by three dose-escalation patients, of whom one had hepatocellular carcinoma and two had cutaneous melanoma. The purpose of peripheral TCRbeta sequencing was to test whether ivuxolimab changed TCR sequence diversity and led to clonal T-cell expansion. The paper reports the monotherapy dose-escalation portion (N ≈ 52 patients) of the phase I ivuxolimab trial. General conclusions and limits of the study: In partial responders in the 0.1-3.0 mg/kg groups, normalized peripheral clonal expansion was found to be among the lowest, especially among CD8+ T cells. Clonal expansion of both CD4+ and CD8+ blood T cells was observed from baseline to week 6 at doses 0.1 to 3.0 mg/kg. After ivuxolimab, more expanded clones were found on average in CD8+ T cells than in CD4+ T cells. Which antigens the clonally expanded peripheral T cells were specific for was not determined. Low levels of normalized T-cell clonal expansion were also shown by some nonresponding patients.

V has 0 bases trimmed and J has 7 bases trimmed; junction bases matching no gene number 14. Measured from the cysteine to the phenylalanine, the CDR3 is 18 residues long. Kept here is only the CDR3 DNA, which spans 54 bases and is read in frame from base 1. CDR1 and CDR2 were assigned from the germline V gene (reference sequence) as LNHNV and YYDKDF. To sequence the TCRbeta CDR3 region, genomic DNA was isolated from the sorted cells. TCRbeta CDR3 regions were sequenced using the immunoSEQ Assay. TCRdb carries this immuneACCESS record with in-frame sequences only. Its versions omit some clonotypes, under half of them owing to an unresolved V gene in the studies checked, with the rest unexplained. The table for this sample lists approximately 64,000 clones; approximately 88% of them were counted only once. The ten largest clonotypes hold approximately 2.5% of the sample.

The rearranged chain carries TRBV15 and TRBJ2-1; TRBD1 matches 8 bases in the middle. This receptor was obtained from an adult with an advanced solid tumor such as melanoma, head and neck, liver or kidney cancer. Source: CD4+ or CD8+ T cells sorted from blood, taken in a trial of the OX40 agonist ivuxolimab. The DNA sequence is TGTGCCACCAGCAGAGATCTGAGGGGGACAGGCGCCGCGAATGAGCAGTTCTTC. Translated, this gives CATSRDLRGTGAANEQFF. Beyond the CDR3, the reference TRBV15 and TRBJ2-1 genes provide the residues; the full variable domain reads: DAMVIQNPRYQVTQFGKPVTLSCSQTLNHNVMYWYQQKSSQAPKLLFHYYDKDFNNEADTPDNFQSRRPNTSFCFLDIRSPGLGDTAMYLCATSRDLRGTGAANEQFFGPGTRLTVL.